These 10 T cell receptor beta chains originate from one sample sequenced in a study of T cell responses to AZD1222 COVID-19 vaccine. Data came from immunoSEQ multiplex PCR; TCRdb stores just in-frame clones and leaves some out. Among about 180,000 clones listed, around 88% were seen once. The starting material was peripheral blood, obtained on day 0 of AZD1222 vaccination. The receptors were gathered from an adult in good health.

On this clone itself: Other DNA sequences within the sample encode an identical CDR3. The chain uses TRBV12-3 or TRBV12-4 and TRBJ1-2; possibly TRBD1 for D (5 bases). Trimming shortened V by 6 bases and J by 4 bases, and 9 bases separated the two germline ends. This CDR3 has 12 residues. CDR3 DNA: TGTGCCAGCAGCCGACAGAGCTATGGCTACACCTTC. It yields the protein CASSRQSYGYTF.

The genes are TRBV6-1 and TRBJ2-7; D is perhaps TRBD1 or TRBD2 (5 bases each). Per germline, CDR1 MNHNS and CDR2 SASEGT. V was trimmed by 2 bases and J by 0 bases, leaving 11 bases between them. This CDR3 spans 15 amino acids. CDR3 sequence (DNA): TGTGCCAGCAGTGAAAGGGCAGGGAGCTCCTACGAGCAGTACTTC. It codes for CASSERAGSSYEQYF.

This clone was seen only once. The genes are TRBV14 and TRBJ2-5, with TRBD1 matching 7 bases. Germline V gene data show CDR1 as SGHDN and CDR2 as FVKESK. J lost 5 bases, V lost 3 bases, and 15 bases had no gene match. CDR3 length: 17 residues. DNA of the CDR3: TGTGCCAGCAGCCACACCCGGGACAGTCTCTGGGAGGAGACCCAGTACTTC. Translated, it gives CASSHTRDSLWEETQYF.

The V gene is TRBV28, the J gene TRBJ1-3; D gene unclear. This CDR3 contains 16 residues. V shed 1 base and J shed 0 bases, with 10 bases lying between them. Germline values: CDR1 MDHEN, CDR2 SYDVKM. In DNA, the CDR3 is TGTGCCAGCAGTTTATTAGTAGGCCGCTCTGGAAACACCATATATTTT. This codes for CASSLLVGRSGNTIYF.

This clone was observed a single time. V gene TRBV6-4 combines with J gene TRBJ1-2; tentatively, D is TRBD1 (5 bases). Trimming took off 2 bases at V and 8 bases at J, with 6 bases between the two ends. The CDR3 spans 11 residues. Germline V gene lookup returns CDR1 MRHNA and CDR2 SNTAGT. Here the CDR3 DNA reads TGTGCCAGCAGTGACAGGGGAGGCTACACCTTC. It codes for CASSDRGGYTF.

V and J are TRBV6-2 or TRBV6-3 and TRBJ2-3, with D tentatively TRBD2 (6 bases). V was pared by 6 bases and J by 6 bases, with 19 bases between. The germline V gene encodes CDR1 MNHEY and CDR2 SVGEGT. There are 15 residues in the CDR3. CDR3 loop: CASSLTEEGGDTQYF. CDR3 nucleotides: TGTGCCAGCAGCCTCACGGAGGAGGGTGGTGATACGCAGTATTTT.

The gene calls are TRBV30 and TRBJ1-3; 9 nucleotides align to TRBD1. Looked up from germline, CDR1 is GTSNPN and CDR2 is SVGIG (reference sequence). Trimming took 7 bases from V and 1 from J; bases not matched to a gene: 2. The CDR3 is 13 amino acids. CDR3 amino acids: CASGQGSGNTIYF. The CDR3 DNA sequence: TGTGCCTCGGGACAGGGATCTGGAAACACCATATATTTT.

This clone was observed a handful of times. The rearrangement links TRBV6-5 to TRBJ2-3, with D maybe TRBD2 (6 bases). Trimming removed 6 bases at V and 5 bases at J, with 18 bases between. There are 15 residues in the CDR3. Per the germline V gene, CDR1 is MNHEY and CDR2 is SVGAGI. CDR3 protein: CASRRDSMNLDTQYF. The CDR3 DNA reads TGTGCCAGCAGGAGGGACTCCATGAACTTAGATACGCAGTATTTT.

The chain is built from TRBV28 and TRBJ1-2; D may be TRBD1 (6 bases). Germline CDR1 and CDR2: MDHEN and SYDVKM. The CDR3 length is 15 residues. Trimming cost V 5 bases and J 0 bases, with 13 bases left between them. CDR3 bases: TGTGCCAGCAGTCTACGGGACATACCTAACTATGGCTACACCTTC. This translates into CASSLRDIPNYGYTF.

This chain connects TRBV19 to TRBJ2-7; 15 bases fit TRBD2. Germline V gene data show CDR1 as LNHDA and CDR2 as SQIVND (reference sequence). The CDR3 is 16 amino acids. Trimming removed 6 bases from V and 3 bases from J; junction bases left unmatched: 6. This CDR3 is CASSSRTSGRVYEQYF. CDR3 DNA: TGTGCCAGTAGCTCTAGGACTAGCGGGAGGGTCTACGAGCAGTACTTC.